Following are 11 T cell receptor beta chains from one sample sequenced in a study of cytomegalovirus exposure and HLA in healthy donors. A multiplex PCR was run with 60 Vbeta primers and 13 Jbeta primers. This table comes from immunoSEQ multiplex PCR, and its TCRdb copy is limited to in-frame clones, with some not included. The sample lists about 110,000 clones, roughly 80% occurring once. The specimen was PBMCs. The receptor source for this set is a woman between 25 and 40 years old in good health and CMV-seronegative.

V gene TRBV30 combines with J gene TRBJ1-6; possibly TRBD1 for D (5 bases). CDR1 and CDR2 from the germline V gene are GTSNPN and SVGIG (reference sequence). The CDR3 sequence is 15 residues long. The CDR3, as DNA: TGTGCGTTGGAGAGAGGGACTGACGGGAATTCACCCCTCCACTTT. Amino acids: CALERGTDGNSPLHF. Looking up the rest from reference TRBV30 and TRBJ1-6 gives the full variable domain: SQTIHQWPATLVQPVGSPLSLECTVEGTSNPNLYWYRQAAGRGLQLLFYSVGIGQISSEVPQNLSASRPQDRQFILSSKKLLLSDSGFYLCALERGTDGNSPLHFGNGTRLTVT.

This clone was recorded a few times. The chain is built from TRBV7-9 and TRBJ2-1; TRBD2 matches 7 bases. The CDR3 spans 15 residues. Germline loops: CDR1 SEHNR, CDR2 FQNEAQ (reference sequence). Germline trimming cut 5 bases from V and 6 bases from J; bases unmatched to any gene: 10. The CDR3 protein is CASSPPTTGGNEQFF. Here the CDR3 DNA reads TGTGCCAGCAGCCCACCGACGACGGGAGGCAATGAGCAGTTCTTC.

The V call is TRBV6-1, the J call TRBJ2-5; 7 bases match TRBD1. The CDR3 totals 13 residues. V lost 8 bases, J lost 5 bases, and 8 bases stayed unmatched. Germline values: CDR1 MNHNS, CDR2 SASEGT. CDR3 loop: CASGRGREETQYF. The DNA for the CDR3 is TGTGCCAGCGGAAGGGGGCGCGAGGAGACCCAGTACTTC.

The chain is built from TRBV19 and TRBJ1-1, with a possible D match to TRBD1 (6 bases). Trimming stripped 6 bases from V and 0 bases from J, with 14 bases between. Germline CDR1 reads LNHDA; CDR2 reads SQIVND (reference sequence). The CDR3 runs 15 residues. The CDR3, as DNA: TGTGCCAGTAGCCTAACAGGGTTTGTGAACACTGAAGCTTTCTTT. Translation: CASSLTGFVNTEAFF.

The V call is TRBV29-1, the J call TRBJ1-2, with D tentatively TRBD1 (5 bases). V lost 1 base, J lost 4 bases, and 13 bases lay in between. Germline CDR1 is SQVTM and CDR2 is ANQGSEA. The CDR3 covers 14 residues. CDR3 coding DNA: TGCAGCGTTGAAGGGCAGGGAGGGTCCTATGGCTACACCTTC. It specifies CSVEGQGGSYGYTF.

The chain links TRBV7-9 to TRBJ2-7; 10 bases agree with TRBD1. This CDR3 spans 15 amino acids. CDR1 SEHNR and CDR2 FQNEAQ come from the germline V gene (reference sequence). The V and J ends lost 5 bases and 6 bases, in that order; junction bases with no gene match: 10. CDR3 residues: CASSPSPDRGFEQYF. The CDR3 region has the DNA TGTGCCAGCAGCCCATCCCCGGACAGGGGGTTCGAGCAGTACTTC.

The chain combines TRBV19 with TRBJ1-2; D gene unclear. CDR1 and CDR2 (germline): LNHDA, SQIVND (reference sequence). The CDR3 contains 11 residues. The V end was cut by 5 bases, the J end by 8 bases, with 9 bases between. In nucleotides, the CDR3 is TGTGCCAGTAGTTACCGAGAGGGCTACACCTTC. It codes for CASSYREGYTF.

This sequence joins TRBV9 and TRBJ2-7, with 7 bases aligning to TRBD1. The CDR3 covers 14 residues. Germline V gene data show CDR1 as SGDLS and CDR2 as YYNGEE. The J segment lost 3 bases and the V segment lost 0 bases, leaving 3 bases of the junction unmatched. The CDR3 sequence is CASSVGNRGYEQYF. DNA of the CDR3: TGTGCCAGCAGCGTAGGCAACAGGGGCTACGAGCAGTACTTC.

The rearrangement links TRBV7-2 to TRBJ1-1, with 7 bases identical to TRBD1. Germline lookup yields CDR1 SGHTA and CDR2 FQGNSA. V lost 3 bases to trimming and J lost 0 bases; unmatched junction nucleotides: 1. The CDR3 totals 14 residues. CDR3 protein: CASSFTGVNTEAFF. CDR3 in DNA: TGTGCCAGCAGCTTTACAGGGGTGAACACTGAAGCTTTCTTT.

The J gene is TRBJ2-5, the V gene TRBV5-6; maybe TRBD1 (7 bases). The CDR3 extends over 12 amino acids. Germline V gives CDR1 SGHDT, CDR2 YYEEEE. V lost 4 bases and J lost 12, with 16 bases in between. The CDR3 region is CASSPRGDTKYF. The DNA of the CDR3 is TGTGCCAGCAGCCCCAGGGGGGACACCAAGTACTTC.

The rearrangement links TRBV7-9 to TRBJ2-7, with TRBD2 matching over 7 bases. The V gene's germline CDR1 is SEHNR and CDR2 FQNEAQ (reference sequence). J lost 5 bases, V lost 2 bases, and 3 bases had no gene match. The CDR3 has 13 residues. The CDR3 region has the DNA TGTGCCAGCAGCTTACACCTAGCGGACGAGCAGTACTTC. This sequence encodes CASSLHLADEQYF.